These 7 T cell receptor beta chains came from one sample sequenced in a study of shared clonotypes between healthy human individuals. Clones were read by immunoSEQ multiplex PCR, and TCRdb kept only the in-frame ones, dropping some. The data show around 1 million clones, with around 80% seen just once and over 1.3% held by the top ten. Sequencing was carried out using memory CD4+ T cells sorted from blood. Subset denoted: CD45RA-negative fraction. These receptors came from a man aged 18 to 29 in good health.

The chain links TRBV30 to TRBJ1-1; D is unclear. From germline, CDR1 is GTSNPN and CDR2 SVGIG (reference sequence). The CDR3 sequence is 13 residues long. V shed 0 bases and J shed 1 base, with 6 bases lying between them. CDR3 in DNA: TGTGCCTGGAGTGTCCACGGGAACACTGAAGCTTTCTTT. This sequence encodes CAWSVHGNTEAFF. Using reference TRBV30 and TRBJ1-1 for the parts outside the CDR3, the full variable domain is SQTIHQWPATLVQPVGSPLSLECTVEGTSNPNLYWYRQAAGRGLQLLFYSVGIGQISSEVPQNLSASRPQDRQFILSSKKLLLSDSGFYLCAWSVHGNTEAFFGQGTRLTVV.

This clone was found once. The genes are TRBV19 and TRBJ2-5; 14 positions agree with TRBD2. The CDR3 is 20 residues long. With 2 bases clipped from V and 0 bases from J, the junction kept 11 bases outside the gene matches. CDR1 is LNHDA, CDR2 SQIVND, per germline (reference sequence). CDR3 bases: TGTGCCAGTAGTATACCCCCGGGACTAGCGGGAGAGAGGTACCAAGAGACCCAGTACTTC. Amino acid sequence: CASSIPPGLAGERYQETQYF.

The chain carries TRBV30 and TRBJ1-1; weak D call: TRBD1 (6 bases). Trimming took off 3 bases at V and 1 base at J, with 9 bases between the two ends. Looked up from germline, CDR1 is GTSNPN and CDR2 is SVGIG (reference sequence). The CDR3 is made up of 13 amino acids. The CDR3 here is CAWRKQGNTEAFF. In DNA, the CDR3 is TGTGCCTGGAGGAAACAGGGGAACACTGAAGCTTTCTTT.

The V and J genes are TRBV7-2 and TRBJ1-1; 9 bases map to TRBD1. After removal of 5 bases from V and 10 bases from J, the junction contained 14 bases not matched to a gene. The CDR3 runs to 15 residues. CDR1 is SGHTA, CDR2 FQGNSA, per germline. CDR3 protein: CASSQLLMDRGPAFF. DNA of the CDR3: TGTGCCAGCAGCCAGCTTCTCATGGACAGGGGCCCAGCTTTCTTT.

The chain carries TRBV25-1 and TRBJ2-7; D is ambiguous. Trimming cost V 2 bases and J 3 bases, with 11 bases left between them. Germline lookup yields CDR1 MGHDK and CDR2 SYGVNS. CDR3 length: 14 amino acids. DNA for the CDR3: TGTGCCAGCAGTGAACCCGGAGAAGGCTACGAGCAGTACTTC. Protein: CASSEPGEGYEQYF.

V is TRBV29-1 and J is TRBJ2-5, with 12 bases lining up with TRBD2. The CDR3 consists of 16 residues. With V trimmed by 4 bases and J by 1 base, 7 bases remained unmatched. Per germline, CDR1 SQVTM and CDR2 ANQGSEA. The CDR3 sequence is CSVGTTSGRGQETQYF. Written as DNA, the CDR3 is TGCAGCGTTGGGACGACTAGCGGGAGAGGCCAAGAGACCCAGTACTTC.

The rearrangement links TRBV30 to TRBJ2-3; 8 bases are shared with TRBD2. The trim removed 2 bases at V and 6 bases at J, leaving 19 bases unmatched. CDR3 length equals 18 residues. CDR1 and CDR2 (germline): GTSNPN, SVGIG (reference sequence). The CDR3 nucleotides are TGTGCCTGGAGTCAAAATCCTGTGACTAGCGCACGAGGGGATACGCAGTATTTT. Translated: CAWSQNPVTSARGDTQYF. The whole variable domain, filled in from reference TRBV30 and TRBJ2-3, reads SQTIHQWPATLVQPVGSPLSLECTVEGTSNPNLYWYRQAAGRGLQLLFYSVGIGQISSEVPQNLSASRPQDRQFILSSKKLLLSDSGFYLCAWSQNPVTSARGDTQYFGPGTRLTVL.